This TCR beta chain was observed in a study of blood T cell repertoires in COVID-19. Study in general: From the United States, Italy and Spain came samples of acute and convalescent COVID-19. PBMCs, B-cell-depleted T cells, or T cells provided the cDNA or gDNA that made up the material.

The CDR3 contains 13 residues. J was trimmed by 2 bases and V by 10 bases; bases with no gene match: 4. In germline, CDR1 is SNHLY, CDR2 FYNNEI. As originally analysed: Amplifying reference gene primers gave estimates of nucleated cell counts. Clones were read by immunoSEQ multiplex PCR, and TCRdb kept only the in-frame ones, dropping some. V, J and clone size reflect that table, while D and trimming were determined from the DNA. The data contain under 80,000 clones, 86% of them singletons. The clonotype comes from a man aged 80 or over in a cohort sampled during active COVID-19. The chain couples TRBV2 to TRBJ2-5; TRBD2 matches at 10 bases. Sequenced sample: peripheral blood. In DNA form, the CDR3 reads TGTGCCAATAGCGGGGGGCCTCAAGAGACCCAGTACTTC. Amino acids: CANSGGPQETQYF.